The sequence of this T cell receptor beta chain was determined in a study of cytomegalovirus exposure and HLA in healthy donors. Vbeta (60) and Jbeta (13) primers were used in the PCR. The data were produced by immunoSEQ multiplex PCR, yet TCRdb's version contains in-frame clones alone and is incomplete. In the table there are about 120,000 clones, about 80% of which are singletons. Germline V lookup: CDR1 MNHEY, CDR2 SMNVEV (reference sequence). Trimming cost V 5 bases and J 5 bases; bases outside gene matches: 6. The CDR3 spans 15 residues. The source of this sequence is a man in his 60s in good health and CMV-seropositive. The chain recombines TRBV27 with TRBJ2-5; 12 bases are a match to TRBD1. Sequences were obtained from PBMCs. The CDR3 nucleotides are TGTGCCAGCAGTCCGGGACAGGGGGCGATCGAGACCCAGTACTTC. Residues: CASSPGQGAIETQYF.